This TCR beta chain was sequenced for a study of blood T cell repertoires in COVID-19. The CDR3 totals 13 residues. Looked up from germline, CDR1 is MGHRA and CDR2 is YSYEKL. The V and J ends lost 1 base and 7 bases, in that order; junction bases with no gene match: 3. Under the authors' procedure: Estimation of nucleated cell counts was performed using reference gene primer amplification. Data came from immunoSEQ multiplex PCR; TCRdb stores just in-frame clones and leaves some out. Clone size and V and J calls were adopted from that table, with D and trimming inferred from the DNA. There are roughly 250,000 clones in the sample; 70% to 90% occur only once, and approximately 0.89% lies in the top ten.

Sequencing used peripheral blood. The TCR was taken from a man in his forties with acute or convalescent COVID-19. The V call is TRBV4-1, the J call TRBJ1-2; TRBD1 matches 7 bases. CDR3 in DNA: TGCGCCAGCAGCCAAGGACAGGGCCGTGGCTACACCTTC. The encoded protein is CASSQGQGRGYTF.